This TCR beta chain was recorded in a study of cytomegalovirus exposure and HLA in healthy donors. Study-level findings and limits: 87-base-pair reads could not separate some V segments, including TRBV6-2 and TRBV6-3. Cytomegalovirus association was listed for 150 or so TCR beta chains. As was reported, the classifier diagnosed cytomegalovirus status with high specificity and sensitivity.

Both 60 Vbeta primers and 13 Jbeta primers went into the PCR. This table comes from immunoSEQ multiplex PCR, and its TCRdb copy is limited to in-frame clones, with some not included. The table records fewer than 150,000 clones, 74% of them present only once. This clone has just a few counts. No antigen is known for it. V was clipped by 5 bases and J by 6 bases; unmatched bases: 5. This CDR3 comprises 14 residues. Germline V gene data show CDR1 as SGHTA and CDR2 as FQGNSA. Source material: PBMCs. The TCR originated in a woman aged 50 to 65 in good health and CMV-seropositive. The chain links TRBV7-2 to TRBJ2-3; 10 nucleotides align to TRBD2. CDR3 sequence reads: CASSPSGGIDTQYF. DNA of the CDR3: TGTGCCAGCAGCCCTAGCGGGGGAATTGATACGCAGTATTTT.